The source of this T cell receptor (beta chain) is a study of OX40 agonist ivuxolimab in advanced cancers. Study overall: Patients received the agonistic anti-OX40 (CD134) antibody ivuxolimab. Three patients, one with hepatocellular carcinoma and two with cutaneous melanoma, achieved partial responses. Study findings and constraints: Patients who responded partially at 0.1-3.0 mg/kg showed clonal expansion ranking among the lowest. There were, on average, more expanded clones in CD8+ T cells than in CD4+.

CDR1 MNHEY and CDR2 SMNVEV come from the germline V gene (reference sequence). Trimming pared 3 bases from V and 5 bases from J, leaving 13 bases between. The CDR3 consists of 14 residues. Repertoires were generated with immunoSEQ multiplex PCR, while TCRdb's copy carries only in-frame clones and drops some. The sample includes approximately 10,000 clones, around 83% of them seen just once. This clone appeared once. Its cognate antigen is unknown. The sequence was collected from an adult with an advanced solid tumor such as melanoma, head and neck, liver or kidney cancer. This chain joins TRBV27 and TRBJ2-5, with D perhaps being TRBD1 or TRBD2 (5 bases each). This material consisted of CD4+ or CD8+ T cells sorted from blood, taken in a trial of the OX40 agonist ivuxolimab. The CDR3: CASSFSGGSETQYF. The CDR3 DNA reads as TGTGCCAGCAGTTTTTCTGGGGGATCCGAGACCCAGTACTTC.